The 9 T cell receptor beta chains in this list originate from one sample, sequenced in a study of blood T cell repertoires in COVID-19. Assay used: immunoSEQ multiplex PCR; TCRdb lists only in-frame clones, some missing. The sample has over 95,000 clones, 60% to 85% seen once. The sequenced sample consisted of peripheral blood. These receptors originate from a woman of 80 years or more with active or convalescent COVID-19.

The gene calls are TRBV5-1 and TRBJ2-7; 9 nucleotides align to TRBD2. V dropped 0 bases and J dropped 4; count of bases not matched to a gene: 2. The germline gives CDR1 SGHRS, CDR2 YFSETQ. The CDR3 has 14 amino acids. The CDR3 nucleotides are TGCGCCAGCAGCTTGGATAGCGGGAGTTACGAGCAGTACTTC. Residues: CASSLDSGSYEQYF.

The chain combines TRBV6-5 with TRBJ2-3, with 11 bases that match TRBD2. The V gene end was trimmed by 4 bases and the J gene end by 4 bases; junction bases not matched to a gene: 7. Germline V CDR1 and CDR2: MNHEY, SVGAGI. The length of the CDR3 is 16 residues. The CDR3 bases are TGTGCCAGCAGTTTTCTAGCGGGAGGCCCGGCAGATACGCAGTATTTT. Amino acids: CASSFLAGGPADTQYF.

The CDR3 is CASSQAPGYSGNTIYF. The DNA for the CDR3 is TGTGCCAGCAGCCAAGCTCCCGGGTACTCCGGAAACACCATATATTTT. The V and J genes are TRBV14 and TRBJ1-3, with D uncertain. CDR1 and CDR2 (germline): SGHDN, FVKESK. This CDR3 comprises 16 residues. V gave up 1 base and J gave up 4 bases, with 14 bases separating them.

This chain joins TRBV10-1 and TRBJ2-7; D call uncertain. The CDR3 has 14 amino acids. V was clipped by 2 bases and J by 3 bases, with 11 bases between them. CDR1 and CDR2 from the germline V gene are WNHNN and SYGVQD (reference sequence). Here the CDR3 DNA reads TGCGCCAGCAGTGAGCGATGGGCGAGCTACGAGCAGTACTTC. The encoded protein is CASSERWASYEQYF.

The DNA for the CDR3 is TGTGCCAGCTCACCAGCAGTCTCTGGAAACACCATATATTTT. Amino acid sequence: CASSPAVSGNTIYF. The rearrangement joins TRBV18 to TRBJ1-3; D remains unclear. V was trimmed by 2 bases and J by 0 bases, leaving 5 bases between them. Per the germline V gene, CDR1 is KGHSH and CDR2 is LQKENI. This CDR3 has 14 amino acids.

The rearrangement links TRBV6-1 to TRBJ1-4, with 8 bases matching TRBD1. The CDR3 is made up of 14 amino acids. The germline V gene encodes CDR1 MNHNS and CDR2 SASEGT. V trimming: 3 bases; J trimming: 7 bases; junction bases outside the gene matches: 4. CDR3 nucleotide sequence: TGTGCCAGCAGTGACAGACAGGGGCGTGAAAAACTGTTTTTT. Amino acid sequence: CASSDRQGREKLFF.

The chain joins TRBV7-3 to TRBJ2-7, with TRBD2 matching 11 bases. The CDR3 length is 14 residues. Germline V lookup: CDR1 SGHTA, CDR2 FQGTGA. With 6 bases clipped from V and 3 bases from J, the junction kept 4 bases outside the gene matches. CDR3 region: CASRPSGGNYEQYF. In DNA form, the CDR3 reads TGTGCCAGCAGACCTAGCGGGGGGAACTACGAGCAGTACTTC.

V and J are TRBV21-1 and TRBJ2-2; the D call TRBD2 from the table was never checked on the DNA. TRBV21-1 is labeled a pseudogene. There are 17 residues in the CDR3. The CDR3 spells CASSVGLAGCPTGELFF. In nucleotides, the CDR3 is TGTGCCAGCAGCGTCGGACTAGCGGGTTGTCCCACCGGGGAGCTGTTTTTT.

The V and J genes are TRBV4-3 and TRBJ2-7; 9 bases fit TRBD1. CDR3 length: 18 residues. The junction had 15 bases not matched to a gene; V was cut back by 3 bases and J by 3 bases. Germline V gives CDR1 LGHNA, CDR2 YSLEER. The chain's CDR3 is CASSHRLERQGVVYEQYF. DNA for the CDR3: TGCGCCAGCAGCCACCGACTAGAAAGACAGGGGGTCGTCTACGAGCAGTACTTC.